The rows below give T cell receptor beta chains drawn from one sample of a study of shared clonotypes between healthy human individuals. Profiled with immunoSEQ multiplex PCR; TCRdb holds only in-frame clones, not every one. The data contain 800,000 or so clones, about 96% of them singletons. The sequenced sample consisted of naive CD8+ T cells sorted from blood. The receptor source for this set is a man aged 25-45 years in good health. Both conserved end residues are part of each CDR3. The D gene is left open where the match is weak. Clone size is shown for a subset of rows, as once, few, many or a class of expanded clone.

abundance: .; v_gene: TRBV27; d_gene: TRBD2; j_gene: TRBJ2-7; CDR3aa: CASSTAGVSYEQYF; CDR3nt: TGTGCCAGCAGTACAGCGGGAGTTTCCTACGAGCAGTACTTC
abundance: .; v_gene: TRBV18; d_gene: TRBD2; j_gene: TRBJ2-2; CDR3aa: CASSPGTSGRQTGELFF; CDR3nt: TGTGCCAGCTCACCCGGGACTAGCGGGAGACAAACCGGGGAGCTGTTTTTT
abundance: once; v_gene: TRBV13; d_gene: .; j_gene: TRBJ2-2; CDR3aa: CASSLGTSPGELFF; CDR3nt: TGTGCCAGCAGCTTAGGTACTAGTCCCGGGGAGCTGTTTTTT
abundance: .; v_gene: TRBV5-5; d_gene: .; j_gene: TRBJ2-7; CDR3aa: CASSFGIAVSYEQYF; CDR3nt: TGTGCCAGCAGCTTTGGAATAGCGGTCTCCTACGAGCAGTACTTC
abundance: .; v_gene: TRBV13; d_gene: .; j_gene: TRBJ2-7; CDR3aa: CASSYGTAYEQYF; CDR3nt: TGTGCCAGCAGCTACGGGACTGCCTACGAGCAGTACTTC
abundance: .; v_gene: TRBV5-1; d_gene: .; j_gene: TRBJ2-7; CDR3aa: CASSLDSSGNSYEQYF; CDR3nt: TGCGCCAGCAGCTTGGACTCGAGCGGAAACTCCTACGAGCAGTACTTC
abundance: once; v_gene: TRBV6-5; d_gene: TRBD1; j_gene: TRBJ2-2; CDR3aa: CASSPGAGGTGELFF; CDR3nt: TGTGCCAGCAGCCCCGGGGCAGGGGGCACCGGGGAGCTGTTTTTT
abundance: .; v_gene: TRBV19; d_gene: .; j_gene: TRBJ2-1; CDR3aa: CASSMFGASYNEQFF; CDR3nt: TGTGCCAGTAGTATGTTCGGGGCCTCCTACAATGAGCAGTTCTTC
abundance: .; v_gene: TRBV2; d_gene: .; j_gene: TRBJ1-2; CDR3aa: CASRDVYGYTF; CDR3nt: TGTGCCAGCAGAGACGTCTATGGCTACACCTTC
abundance: .; v_gene: TRBV11-2; d_gene: TRBD1; j_gene: TRBJ1-1; CDR3aa: CASSSGQIVEAFF; CDR3nt: TGTGCCAGCAGTTCGGGACAGATAGTTGAAGCTTTCTTT
abundance: .; v_gene: TRBV7-2; d_gene: .; j_gene: TRBJ2-2; CDR3aa: CASSLGLRAGELFF; CDR3nt: TGTGCCAGCAGCTTAGGGCTCAGGGCCGGGGAGCTGTTTTTT
abundance: .; v_gene: TRBV5-1; d_gene: .; j_gene: TRBJ2-7; CDR3aa: CASAGLDFDYEQYF; CDR3nt: TGCGCCAGTGCTGGACTCGACTTCGACTACGAGCAGTACTTC
abundance: .; v_gene: TRBV7-3; d_gene: .; j_gene: TRBJ2-1; CDR3aa: CASSLDGSNNEQFF; CDR3nt: TGTGCCAGCAGCTTAGACGGGAGCAACAATGAGCAGTTCTTC
abundance: .; v_gene: TRBV7-8; d_gene: .; j_gene: TRBJ1-1; CDR3aa: CASSLPGRNTEAFF; CDR3nt: TGTGCCAGCAGCTTACCCGGAAGGAACACTGAAGCTTTCTTT
abundance: .; v_gene: TRBV9; d_gene: .; j_gene: TRBJ2-7; CDR3aa: CASSVVGREFAYEQYF; CDR3nt: TGTGCCAGCAGCGTAGTAGGACGGGAGTTCGCCTACGAGCAGTACTTC
abundance: .; v_gene: TRBV19; d_gene: .; j_gene: TRBJ1-4; CDR3aa: CASSIVSSREKLFF; CDR3nt: TGTGCCAGTAGTATAGTTTCCAGTAGGGAAAAACTGTTTTTT
abundance: .; v_gene: TRBV4-3; d_gene: TRBD2; j_gene: TRBJ2-1; CDR3aa: CASCLAGDNEQFF; CDR3nt: TGCGCCAGCTGCTTAGCGGGAGATAATGAGCAGTTCTTC
abundance: once; v_gene: TRBV5-5; d_gene: TRBD2; j_gene: TRBJ2-3; CDR3aa: CASSGKERDGTDTQYF; CDR3nt: TGTGCCAGCAGTGGGAAAGAGCGGGACGGCACAGATACGCAGTATTTT
abundance: .; v_gene: TRBV4-1; d_gene: .; j_gene: TRBJ2-1; CDR3aa: CASSTATWPTEQFF; CDR3nt: TGCGCCAGCAGCACTGCGACTTGGCCCACGGAGCAGTTCTTC
abundance: .; v_gene: TRBV2; d_gene: .; j_gene: TRBJ2-7; CDR3aa: CASQGTSYEQYF; CDR3nt: TGTGCCAGTCAGGGGACCTCCTACGAGCAGTACTTC
abundance: once; v_gene: TRBV19; d_gene: .; j_gene: TRBJ1-1; CDR3aa: CASSPLGGENTEAFF; CDR3nt: TGTGCCAGTAGTCCCCTCGGGGGCGAGAACACTGAAGCTTTCTTT
abundance: .; v_gene: TRBV9; d_gene: .; j_gene: TRBJ1-5; CDR3aa: CASSVGNQPQHF; CDR3nt: TGTGCCAGCAGCGTAGGCAATCAGCCCCAGCATTTT
abundance: .; v_gene: TRBV10-2; d_gene: .; j_gene: TRBJ1-2; CDR3aa: CASSSLRSYGYTF; CDR3nt: TGCGCCAGCAGCTCCCTACGCAGTTATGGCTACACCTTC
abundance: .; v_gene: TRBV12-5; d_gene: .; j_gene: TRBJ1-5; CDR3aa: CASGLGSQPQHF; CDR3nt: TGTGCTAGTGGTTTGGGTAGTCAGCCCCAGCATTTT
abundance: once; v_gene: TRBV9; d_gene: TRBD2; j_gene: TRBJ2-1; CDR3aa: CASSGEAAGYNEQFF; CDR3nt: TGTGCCAGCAGCGGGGAAGCAGCGGGGTACAATGAGCAGTTCTTC
abundance: .; v_gene: TRBV2; d_gene: .; j_gene: TRBJ2-7; CDR3aa: CASSGNEQYF; CDR3nt: TGTGCCAGCAGTGGCAACGAGCAGTACTTC
abundance: .; v_gene: TRBV11-2; d_gene: .; j_gene: TRBJ2-7; CDR3aa: CASSPPSGEKIYEQYF; CDR3nt: TGTGCCAGCAGCCCCCCCTCCGGGGAGAAGATCTACGAGCAGTACTTC
abundance: .; v_gene: TRBV2; d_gene: .; j_gene: TRBJ1-1; CDR3aa: CASKVAQAFF; CDR3nt: TGTGCCAGCAAGGTGGCTCAAGCTTTCTTT
abundance: .; v_gene: TRBV7-2; d_gene: .; j_gene: TRBJ1-1; CDR3aa: CASSPILGAVTEAFF; CDR3nt: TGTGCCAGCAGCCCGATCCTGGGGGCGGTCACTGAAGCTTTCTTT
abundance: .; v_gene: TRBV29-1; d_gene: .; j_gene: TRBJ2-1; CDR3aa: CSVEGVATGSYNEQFF; CDR3nt: TGCAGCGTTGAAGGTGTTGCCACAGGGTCCTACAATGAGCAGTTCTTC
abundance: .; v_gene: TRBV4-1; d_gene: .; j_gene: TRBJ2-5; CDR3aa: CASSQDGTDLETQYF; CDR3nt: TGCGCCAGCAGCCAAGACGGGACGGACTTAGAGACCCAGTACTTC
abundance: .; v_gene: TRBV11-3; d_gene: TRBD2; j_gene: TRBJ2-7; CDR3aa: CASNAGGTPLEWYEQYF; CDR3nt: TGTGCCAGCAACGCCGGGGGGACCCCGTTGGAGTGGTACGAGCAGTACTTC
abundance: .; v_gene: TRBV14; d_gene: .; j_gene: TRBJ2-5; CDR3aa: CASSSPRTGGGETQYF; CDR3nt: TGTGCCAGCAGCTCACCAAGGACAGGAGGGGGGGAGACCCAGTACTTC
abundance: .; v_gene: TRBV11-2; d_gene: TRBD2; j_gene: TRBJ2-5; CDR3aa: CASSHRTRPGYETQYF; CDR3nt: TGTGCCAGCAGCCATCGGACTAGACCAGGATATGAGACCCAGTACTTC
abundance: .; v_gene: TRBV25-1; d_gene: .; j_gene: TRBJ2-6; CDR3aa: CASSGTGAGPSGANVLTF; CDR3nt: TGTGCCAGCAGTGGGACAGGCGCGGGGCCATCTGGGGCCAACGTCCTGACTTTC
abundance: .; v_gene: TRBV29-1; d_gene: .; j_gene: TRBJ2-1; CDR3aa: CSVESAINEQFF; CDR3nt: TGCAGCGTTGAATCAGCCATCAATGAGCAGTTCTTC
abundance: .; v_gene: TRBV15; d_gene: .; j_gene: TRBJ2-3; CDR3aa: CATSRDNSPSNEDTDTQYF; CDR3nt: TGTGCCACCAGCAGAGATAATTCCCCATCAAACGAGGACACAGATACGCAGTATTTT
abundance: .; v_gene: TRBV5-1; d_gene: .; j_gene: TRBJ2-7; CDR3aa: CASSFGQAYEQYF; CDR3nt: TGCGCCAGCAGCTTCGGGCAGGCATACGAGCAGTACTTC
abundance: .; v_gene: TRBV11-3; d_gene: .; j_gene: TRBJ2-1; CDR3aa: CASSLEGYNEQFF; CDR3nt: TGTGCCAGCAGCTTAGAGGGGTACAATGAGCAGTTCTTC
abundance: .; v_gene: TRBV5-1; d_gene: .; j_gene: TRBJ2-1; CDR3aa: CASSSRGTANNEQFF; CDR3nt: TGCGCCAGCAGCTCCCGCGGGACAGCTAACAATGAGCAGTTCTTC
abundance: .; v_gene: TRBV5-1; d_gene: .; j_gene: TRBJ2-1; CDR3aa: CASSLSFQRGSSYNEQFF; CDR3nt: TGCGCCAGCAGCTTATCATTTCAGCGTGGGAGCTCCTACAATGAGCAGTTCTTC
abundance: .; v_gene: TRBV9; d_gene: .; j_gene: TRBJ2-5; CDR3aa: CASSVAQTRRETQYF; CDR3nt: TGTGCCAGCAGCGTAGCTCAGACTAGACGGGAGACCCAGTACTTC
abundance: .; v_gene: TRBV7-7; d_gene: .; j_gene: TRBJ2-1; CDR3aa: CASSFHVNNEQFF; CDR3nt: TGTGCCAGCAGCTTTCATGTAAACAATGAGCAGTTCTTC
abundance: .; v_gene: TRBV29-1; d_gene: TRBD1; j_gene: TRBJ2-7; CDR3aa: CSVESETGVEQYF; CDR3nt: TGCAGCGTTGAAAGCGAGACAGGGGTCGAGCAGTACTTC
abundance: .; v_gene: TRBV9; d_gene: .; j_gene: TRBJ2-6; CDR3aa: CASTDSVERPSGANVLTF; CDR3nt: TGTGCCAGCACCGACAGTGTGGAGCGTCCCTCGGGGGCCAACGTCCTGACTTTC